This T cell receptor beta chain was obtained from a study of blood T cell repertoires in COVID-19. The overall study: Samples taken during acute and convalescent COVID-19 were collected in the United States, Italy and Spain. The analysed material was cDNA or gDNA that came from T cells, B-cell-depleted T cells, or PBMCs.

V was pared by 5 bases and J by 0 bases, with 10 bases between. CDR1 is SNHLY, CDR2 FYNNEI, per germline. The CDR3 contains 14 residues. As handled by the study authors: Quantification of nucleated cells was approximated via reference gene primer amplification. TCRdb keeps only in-frame clones here, not all; method: immunoSEQ multiplex PCR. The V and J calls and the clone size are those of that table, but D and trimming were determined from the DNA. The sample includes over 55,000 clones, 70% to 90% seen only once; the top ten take roughly 24%. Sequenced sample: peripheral blood. This receptor was taken from a man aged 50 to 60 with acute or convalescent COVID-19. The chain employs TRBV2 and TRBJ1-1; no firm D call. This CDR3 is CASSSQTMNTEAFF. CDR3 nucleotides: TGTGCCAGCAGTAGTCAGACTATGAACACTGAAGCTTTCTTT.